This TCR beta chain was recorded in a study of blood T cell repertoires in COVID-19. Study overall: PBMCs, B-cell-depleted T cells, or T cells provided the cDNA or gDNA that made up the material.

The CDR3 extends over 13 amino acids. Per germline, CDR1 KGHSH and CDR2 LQKENI. V was trimmed by 2 bases and J by 2 bases, leaving 6 bases between them. As processed by the authors: Using reference gene primer amplification, nucleated cell counts were estimated. Some clones are missing from TCRdb's copy, which holds only in-frame ones; the method was immunoSEQ multiplex PCR. D and trimming come from the DNA, and the V and J calls and clone size come from that table. The top ten clones hold 6.6% of a sample with some 240,000 clones, roughly 81% of them seen once. Notes on this clone: The sample carries other DNA sequences with the same CDR3.

Participants had their cohort set by participant-reported clinical history. V is TRBV18 and J is TRBJ2-5, with D possibly matching TRBD2 (5 bases). The source of this sequence is a woman in her 50s who had been exposed to COVID-19. The sequencing sample was made of PBMCs or T cells enriched from blood (not recorded which). CDR3 region: CASSPTGQETQYF. The CDR3 DNA is TGTGCCAGCTCACCAACGGGGCAAGAGACCCAGTACTTC. The variable domain in full, completed from reference TRBV18 and TRBJ2-5, reads NAGVMQNPRHLVRRRGQEARLRCSPMKGHSHVYWYRQLPEEGLKFMVYLQKENIIDESGMPKERFSAEFPKEGPSILRIQQVVRGDSAAYFCASSPTGQETQYFGPGTRLLVL.